This passage covers 14 T cell receptor beta chains from one sample sequenced in a study of blood T cell repertoires in COVID-19. TCRdb's table, derived via immunoSEQ multiplex PCR, lists solely in-frame clones and lacks some. The sample lists roughly 150,000 clones, roughly 89% occurring once. Sequenced material: peripheral blood. Source of these receptors: a human donor in a cohort sampled during active COVID-19.

J is TRBJ2-7 and V is TRBV9; 7 bases fit TRBD2. The CDR3 loop spans 14 amino acids. From germline, CDR1 is SGDLS and CDR2 YYNGEE. Trimming removed 2 bases from V and 2 bases from J; junction bases left unmatched: 4. CDR3 bases: TGTGCCAGCAGCGTTGAGGGGACTACCTACGAGCAGTACTTC. This translates into CASSVEGTTYEQYF.

The CDR3 reads CASSLRQPTNYGYTF. DNA of the CDR3: TGTGCCAGCAGTTTGCGGCAGCCAACTAACTATGGCTACACCTTC. V is TRBV27 and J is TRBJ1-2; D ambiguous. Trimming took off 3 bases at V and 0 bases at J, with 11 bases between the two ends. There are 15 residues in the CDR3. Germline V gene sequence: CDR1 MNHEY, CDR2 SMNVEV (reference sequence).

Concerning this clone: The junction departs from the called germline gene at one end, perhaps through a read error. The chain combines TRBV6-5 with TRBJ1-2; D might be TRBD1 (5 bases). The germline V gene has CDR1 MNHEY and CDR2 SVGAGI. CDR3 length: 14 residues. CDR3 coding DNA: TGTGCCTGCAGTAGGCGGGGGTCGTCCTATGGCTACACCTTC. It encodes CACSRRGSSYGYTF.

This clone was observed once. The chain recombines TRBV9 with TRBJ2-3; 9 bases map to TRBD2. CDR1 SGDLS and CDR2 YYNGEE come from the germline V gene. The CDR3 runs to 16 residues. The ends lost 4 bases at V and 4 bases at J; junction bases unmatched: 10. CDR3 sequence reads: CASSPRAGGMADTQYF. CDR3 nucleotide sequence: TGTGCCAGCAGCCCGAGGGCGGGGGGGATGGCAGATACGCAGTATTTT.

The chain employs TRBV18 and TRBJ2-7; TRBD1 is a possible D gene (6 bases). The CDR3 is made up of 15 amino acids. Germline V CDR1 and CDR2: KGHSH, LQKENI. Trimming cost V 5 bases and J 6 bases, with 20 bases left between them. CDR3 residues: CASSNPPQGQGEQYF. The CDR3, as DNA: TGTGCCAGCTCAAACCCTCCGCAGGGGCAGGGCGAGCAGTACTTC.

The chain joins TRBV7-2 to TRBJ2-2; 10 bases align to TRBD1. Germline V gives CDR1 SGHTA, CDR2 FQGNSA. The CDR3 is made up of 17 amino acids. J gave up 4 bases and V 3 bases, and 8 bases lay outside the gene matches. The CDR3 spells CASSLGTGAVSTGELFF. The CDR3 bases are TGTGCCAGCAGCTTGGGGACAGGGGCGGTGTCCACCGGGGAGCTGTTTTTT. Looking up the rest from reference TRBV7-2 and TRBJ2-2 gives the full variable domain: GAGVSQSPSNKVTEKGKDVELRCDPISGHTALYWYRQSLGQGLEFLIYFQGNSAPDKSGLPSDRFSAERTGGSVSTLTIQRTQQEDSAVYLCASSLGTGAVSTGELFFGEGSRLTVL.

The gene calls are TRBV3-1 (or the pseudogene TRBV3-2) and TRBJ2-5; D is unclear. There are 13 residues in the CDR3. Trimming left V 1 base short and J 5 bases short, with 8 bases between. Germline V gives CDR1 LGHDT, CDR2 YNNKEL (reference sequence). This chain's CDR3 is CASSQGYWETQYF. The CDR3 coding sequence is TGTGCCAGCAGCCAAGGTTACTGGGAGACCCAGTACTTC.

This rearrangement joins TRBV28 to TRBJ2-1; 10 nucleotides agree with TRBD1. This CDR3 spans 17 amino acids. Germline V gene data show CDR1 as MDHEN and CDR2 as SYDVKM. Germline trimming cut 2 bases from V and 6 bases from J; bases unmatched to any gene: 10. The CDR3 DNA reads TGTGCCAGCAGTTTAGCCCGGACCGGGACAGGGGCCAATGAGCAGTTCTTC. It codes for CASSLARTGTGANEQFF.

The chain uses TRBV27 and TRBJ1-1; D may be TRBD1 (6 bases). The CDR3 runs 16 residues. Germline V lookup: CDR1 MNHEY, CDR2 SMNVEV (reference sequence). V was pared by 3 bases and J by 2 bases, with 16 bases between. The CDR3 spells CASSLDSTYINTEAFF. The CDR3 DNA follows: TGTGCCAGCAGTTTGGACAGCACCTATATTAACACTGAAGCTTTCTTT.

The J gene is TRBJ2-1, the V gene TRBV11-3; 14 bases align to TRBD2. CDR3 length: 15 amino acids. Germline V lookup: CDR1 SGHNT, CDR2 YENEEA. V shed 5 bases, J shed 8 bases, and the junction held 5 bases outside the gene matches. CDR3 protein: CASSPGLAGAHEQFF. DNA for the CDR3: TGTGCCAGCAGCCCGGGACTAGCGGGAGCCCATGAGCAGTTCTTC.

The chain has TRBV28 and TRBJ1-5, with D hard to call. The CDR3 totals 12 residues. Germline CDR1 reads MDHEN; CDR2 reads SYDVKM. Trimming took 7 bases from V and 7 from J, leaving 11 bases between them. The DNA of the CDR3 is TGTGCCAGCACCCCCAGGAACCAGCCCCAGCATTTT. Translating it yields CASTPRNQPQHF.

This chain links TRBV19 with TRBJ2-7; perhaps TRBD1 as D (5 bases). Germline CDR1 LNHDA, CDR2 SQIVND (reference sequence). V lost 5 bases and J 2 bases, leaving 10 bases between the germline ends. The length of the CDR3 is 13 residues. CDR3 nucleotides: TGTGCCAGTAGTCCCAGGGTCGCCTACGAGCAGTACTTC. As protein: CASSPRVAYEQYF.

The V call is TRBV30, the J call TRBJ1-3; a possible D gene is TRBD1 (5 bases). CDR1 and CDR2 from the germline V gene are GTSNPN and SVGIG (reference sequence). The CDR3 runs 16 residues. V lost 1 base to trimming and J lost 0 bases, with 13 bases between them. CDR3 residues: CAWSGGGGFSGNTIYF. The CDR3 nucleotides are TGTGCCTGGAGTGGGGGTGGGGGGTTCTCTGGAAACACCATATATTTT.

The chain carries TRBV5-4 and TRBJ2-7, with TRBD2 identical over 8 bases. V lost 4 bases, J lost 1 base, and 10 bases stayed unmatched. There are 16 residues in the CDR3. Germline loops: CDR1 SGHNT, CDR2 YYREEE (reference sequence). As DNA, the CDR3 is TGTGCCAGCAGCCGCGGAGGGAGCGGGAGTTCCTACGAGCAGTACTTC. This sequence encodes CASSRGGSGSSYEQYF. Full variable domain (missing parts from reference TRBV5-4 and TRBJ2-7): ETGVTQSPTHLIKTRGQQVTLRCSSQSGHNTVSWYQQALGQGPQFIFQYYREEENGRGNFPPRFSGLQFPNYSSELNVNALELDDSALYLCASSRGGSGSSYEQYFGPGTRLTVT.